This entry concerns a single T cell receptor beta chain. Its antigen remains unknown. V was trimmed by 7 bases and J by 8 bases, leaving 14 bases between them. Germline V lookup: CDR1 SQVTM, CDR2 ANQGSEA. This CDR3 region has 11 residues. This record belongs to a study of CD8+CD57+ T cells in acquired aplastic anemia. Study-level information: The average for DNA from sorted CD4+ and CD8+ cells was 3.2 ug.

Study outcomes and limitations: Overlap between patients and controls comprised just under 30 CD8+ CDR3 sequences.

Both TCR beta VDJ combination and CDR3 sequence profiling were carried out. Genomic DNA was the template for this profiling. TCRdb ran MiXCR on the reads and lists one entry per CDR3 protein. Among hundreds of thousands of distinct CDR3 sequences listed, approximately 82% were seen once. Patients sequenced had flow cytometry evidence of CD8+CD57+ cell expansion. The patients, all of them, had severe acquired aplastic anemia. The sequenced sample was sorted CD4+, CD8+, or CD8+CD57+ T cells (not recorded which) from PBMCs. This TCR came from a human donor with aplastic anemia. J is TRBJ2-5 and V is TRBV29-1, with D possibly being TRBD2 (7 bases). Here the CDR3 DNA reads TGCAGCGCCAGAGGGGGGGTAACCCAGTACTTC. This codes for CSARGGVTQYF.